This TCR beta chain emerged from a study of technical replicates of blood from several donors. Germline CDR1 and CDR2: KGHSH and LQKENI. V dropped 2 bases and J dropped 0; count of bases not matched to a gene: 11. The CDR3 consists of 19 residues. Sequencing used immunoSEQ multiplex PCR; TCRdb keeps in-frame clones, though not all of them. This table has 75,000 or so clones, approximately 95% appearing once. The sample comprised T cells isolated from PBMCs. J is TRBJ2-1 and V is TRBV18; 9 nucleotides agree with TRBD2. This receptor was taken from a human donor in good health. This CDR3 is CASSPMVGSGSFSYNEQFF. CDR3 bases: TGTGCCAGCTCACCAATGGTGGGTAGCGGGAGCTTCTCCTACAATGAGCAGTTCTTC. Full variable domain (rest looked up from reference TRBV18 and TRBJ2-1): NAGVMQNPRHLVRRRGQEARLRCSPMKGHSHVYWYRQLPEEGLKFMVYLQKENIIDESGMPKERFSAEFPKEGPSILRIQQVVRGDSAAYFCASSPMVGSGSFSYNEQFFGPGTRLTVL.